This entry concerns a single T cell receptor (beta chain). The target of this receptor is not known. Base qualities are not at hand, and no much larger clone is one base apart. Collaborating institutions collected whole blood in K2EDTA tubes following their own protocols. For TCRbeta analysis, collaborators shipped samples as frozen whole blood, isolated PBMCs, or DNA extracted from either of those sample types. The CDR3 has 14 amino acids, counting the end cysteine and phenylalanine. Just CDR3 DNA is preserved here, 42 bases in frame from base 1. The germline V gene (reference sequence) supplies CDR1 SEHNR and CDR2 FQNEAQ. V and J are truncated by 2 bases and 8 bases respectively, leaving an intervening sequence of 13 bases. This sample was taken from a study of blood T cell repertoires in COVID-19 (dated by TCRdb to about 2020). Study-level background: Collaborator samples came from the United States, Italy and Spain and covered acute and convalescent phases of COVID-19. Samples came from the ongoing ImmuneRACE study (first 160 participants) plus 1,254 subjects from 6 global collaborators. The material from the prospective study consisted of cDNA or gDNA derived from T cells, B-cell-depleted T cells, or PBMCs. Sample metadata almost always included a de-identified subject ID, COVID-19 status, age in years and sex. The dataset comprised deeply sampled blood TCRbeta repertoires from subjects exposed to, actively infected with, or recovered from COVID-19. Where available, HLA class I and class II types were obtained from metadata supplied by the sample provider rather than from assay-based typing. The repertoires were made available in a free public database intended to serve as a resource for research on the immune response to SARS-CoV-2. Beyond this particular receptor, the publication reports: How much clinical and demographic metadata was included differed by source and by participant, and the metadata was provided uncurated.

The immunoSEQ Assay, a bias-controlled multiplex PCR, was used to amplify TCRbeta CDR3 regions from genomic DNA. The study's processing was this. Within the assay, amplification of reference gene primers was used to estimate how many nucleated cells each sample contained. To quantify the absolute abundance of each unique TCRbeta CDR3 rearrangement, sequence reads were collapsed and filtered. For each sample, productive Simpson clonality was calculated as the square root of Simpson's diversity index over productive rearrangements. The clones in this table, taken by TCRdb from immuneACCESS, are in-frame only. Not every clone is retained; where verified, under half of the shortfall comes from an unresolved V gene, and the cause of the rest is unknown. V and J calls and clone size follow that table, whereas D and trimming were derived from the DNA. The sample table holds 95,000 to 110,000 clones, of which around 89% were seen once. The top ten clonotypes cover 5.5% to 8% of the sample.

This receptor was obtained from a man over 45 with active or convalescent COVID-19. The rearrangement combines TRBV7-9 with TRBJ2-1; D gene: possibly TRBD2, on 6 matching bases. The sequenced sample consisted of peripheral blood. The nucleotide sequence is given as TGTGCCAGCAGCTTAATGACTAGGGAAGATGAGCAGTTCTTC. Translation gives CASSLMTREDEQFF.